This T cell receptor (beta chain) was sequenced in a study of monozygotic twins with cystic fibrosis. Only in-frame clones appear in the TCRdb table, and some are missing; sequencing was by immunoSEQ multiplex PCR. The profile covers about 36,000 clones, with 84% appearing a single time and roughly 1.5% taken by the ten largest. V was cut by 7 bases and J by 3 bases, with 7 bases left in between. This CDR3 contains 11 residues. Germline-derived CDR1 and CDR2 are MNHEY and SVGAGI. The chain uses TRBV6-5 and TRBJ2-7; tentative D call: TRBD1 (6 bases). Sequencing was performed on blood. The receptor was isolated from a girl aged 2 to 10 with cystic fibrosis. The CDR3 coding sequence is TGTGCCAGCAAAGGGGGCTACGAGCAGTACTTC. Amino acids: CASKGGYEQYF.